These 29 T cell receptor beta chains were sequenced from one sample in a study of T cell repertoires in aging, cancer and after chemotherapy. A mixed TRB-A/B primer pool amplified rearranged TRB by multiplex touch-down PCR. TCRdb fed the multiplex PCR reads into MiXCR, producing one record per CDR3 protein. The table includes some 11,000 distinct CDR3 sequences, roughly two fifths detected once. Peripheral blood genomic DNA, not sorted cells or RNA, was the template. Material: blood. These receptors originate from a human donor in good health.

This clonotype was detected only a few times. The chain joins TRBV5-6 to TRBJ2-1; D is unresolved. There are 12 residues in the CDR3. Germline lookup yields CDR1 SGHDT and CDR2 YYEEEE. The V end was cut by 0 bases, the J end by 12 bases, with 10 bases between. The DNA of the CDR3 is TGTGCCAGCAGCTTGGCAGCAACACCGCAGTTCTTC. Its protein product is CASSLAATPQFF.

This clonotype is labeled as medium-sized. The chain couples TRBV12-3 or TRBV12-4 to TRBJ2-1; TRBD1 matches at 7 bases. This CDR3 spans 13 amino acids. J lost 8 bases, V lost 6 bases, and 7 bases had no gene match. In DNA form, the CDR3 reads TGTGCCAGCAGGACAGGGTTCGACGATGAGCAGTTCTTC. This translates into CASRTGFDDEQFF.

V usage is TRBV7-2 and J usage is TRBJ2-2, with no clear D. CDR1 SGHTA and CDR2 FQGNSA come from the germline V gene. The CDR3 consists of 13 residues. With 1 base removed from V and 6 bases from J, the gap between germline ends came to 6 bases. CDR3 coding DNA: TGTGCCAGCAGCTTAGATCTGGCCGGGGAGCTGTTTTTT. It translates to CASSLDLAGELFF.

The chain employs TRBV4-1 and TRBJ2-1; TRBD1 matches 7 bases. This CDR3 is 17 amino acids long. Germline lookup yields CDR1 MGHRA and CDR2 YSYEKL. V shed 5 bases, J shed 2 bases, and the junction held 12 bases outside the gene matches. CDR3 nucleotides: TGCGCCAGCAGCATCCACGACAGGGCGCGCCCCTACAATGAGCAGTTCTTC. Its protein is CASSIHDRARPYNEQFF.

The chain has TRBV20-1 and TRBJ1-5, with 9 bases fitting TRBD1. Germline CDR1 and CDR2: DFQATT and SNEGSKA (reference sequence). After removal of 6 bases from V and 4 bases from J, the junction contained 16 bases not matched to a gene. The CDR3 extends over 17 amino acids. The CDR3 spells CSANPPGQGRTNQPQHF. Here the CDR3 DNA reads TGCAGTGCGAACCCCCCGGGACAGGGCCGCACAAATCAGCCCCAGCATTTT.

CDR3 amino acids: CASSQGQGGGYGYTF. DNA for the CDR3: TGCGCCAGCAGCCAAGGGCAGGGGGGTGGTTATGGCTACACCTTC. V usage is TRBV4-3 and J usage is TRBJ1-2; 7 bases map to TRBD1. Per germline, CDR1 LGHNA and CDR2 YSLEER. V trimming: 1 base; J trimming: 5 bases; junction bases outside the gene matches: 7. This CDR3 is built from 15 residues.

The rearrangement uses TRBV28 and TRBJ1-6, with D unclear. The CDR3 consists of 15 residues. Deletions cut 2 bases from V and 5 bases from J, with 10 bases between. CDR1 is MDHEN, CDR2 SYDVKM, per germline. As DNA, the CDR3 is TGTGCCAGCAGTTTAGGCCAGCTCGATAATTCACCCCTCCACTTT. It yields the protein CASSLGQLDNSPLHF.

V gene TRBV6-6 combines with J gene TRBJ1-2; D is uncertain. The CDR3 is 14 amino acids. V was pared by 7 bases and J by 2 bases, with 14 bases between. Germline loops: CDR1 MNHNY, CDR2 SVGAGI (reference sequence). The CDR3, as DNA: TGTGCCAGCAACCCCCCCCACGGAAACTATGGCTACACCTTC. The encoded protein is CASNPPHGNYGYTF.

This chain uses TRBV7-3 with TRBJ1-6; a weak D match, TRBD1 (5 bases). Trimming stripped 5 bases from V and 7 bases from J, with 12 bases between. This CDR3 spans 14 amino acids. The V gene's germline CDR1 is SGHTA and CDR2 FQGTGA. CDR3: CASSAGTGNSPLHF. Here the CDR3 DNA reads TGTGCCAGCAGCGCCGGGACGGGAAATTCACCCCTCCACTTT. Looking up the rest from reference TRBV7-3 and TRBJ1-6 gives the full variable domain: GAGVSQTPSNKVTEKGKYVELRCDPISGHTALYWYRQSLGQGPEFLIYFQGTGAADDSGLPNDRFFAVRPEGSVSTLKIQRTERGDSAVYLCASSAGTGNSPLHFGNGTRLTVT.

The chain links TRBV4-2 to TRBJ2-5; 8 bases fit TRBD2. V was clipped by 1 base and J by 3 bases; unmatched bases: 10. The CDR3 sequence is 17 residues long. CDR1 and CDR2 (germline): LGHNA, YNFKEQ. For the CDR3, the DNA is TGTGCCAGCAGCCAAGCTCCCAGGCAAGCGGGAGAAGAGACCCAGTACTTC. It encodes CASSQAPRQAGEETQYF.

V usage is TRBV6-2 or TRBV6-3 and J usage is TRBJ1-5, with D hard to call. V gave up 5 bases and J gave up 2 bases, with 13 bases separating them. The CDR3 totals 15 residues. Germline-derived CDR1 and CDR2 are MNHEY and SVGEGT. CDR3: CASSPIRTGNQPQHF. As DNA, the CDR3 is TGTGCCAGCAGTCCGATCCGAACAGGCAATCAGCCCCAGCATTTT.

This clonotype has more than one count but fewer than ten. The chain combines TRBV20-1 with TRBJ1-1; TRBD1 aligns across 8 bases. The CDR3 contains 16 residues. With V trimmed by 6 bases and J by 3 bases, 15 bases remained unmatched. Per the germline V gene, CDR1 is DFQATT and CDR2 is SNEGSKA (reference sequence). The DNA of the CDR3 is TGCAGTGCCCGGGATAGGACAGGGATGAGGTACACTGAAGCTTTCTTT. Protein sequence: CSARDRTGMRYTEAFF.

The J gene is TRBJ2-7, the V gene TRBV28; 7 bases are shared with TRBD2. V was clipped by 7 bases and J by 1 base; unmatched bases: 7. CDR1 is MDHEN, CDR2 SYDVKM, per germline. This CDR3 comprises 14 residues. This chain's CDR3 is CASNPPGLSYEQYF. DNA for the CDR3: TGTGCCAGCAACCCTCCGGGACTATCCTACGAGCAGTACTTC.

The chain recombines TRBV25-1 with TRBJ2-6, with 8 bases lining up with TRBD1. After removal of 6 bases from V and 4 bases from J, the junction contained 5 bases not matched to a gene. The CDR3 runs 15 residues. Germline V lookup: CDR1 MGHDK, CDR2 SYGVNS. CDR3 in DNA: TGTGCCAGCAGAGGGGGACAGGCCGGGGCCAACGTCCTGACTTTC. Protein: CASRGGQAGANVLTF.

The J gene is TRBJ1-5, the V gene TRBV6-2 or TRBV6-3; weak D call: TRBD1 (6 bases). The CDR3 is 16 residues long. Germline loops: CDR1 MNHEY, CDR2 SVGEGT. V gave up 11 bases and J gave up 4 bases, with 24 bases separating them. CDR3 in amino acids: CAPKQGWGDLNQPQHF. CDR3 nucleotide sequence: TGTGCCCCCAAACAGGGATGGGGAGATCTAAATCAGCCCCAGCATTTT.

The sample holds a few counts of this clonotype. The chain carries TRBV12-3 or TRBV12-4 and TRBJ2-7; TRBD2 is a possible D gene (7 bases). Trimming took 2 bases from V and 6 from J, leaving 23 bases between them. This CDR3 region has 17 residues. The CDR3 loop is CASSLPHRDAGAGEQYF. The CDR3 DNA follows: TGTGCCAGCAGTTTACCCCACAGGGACGCGGGGGCGGGCGAGCAGTACTTC.

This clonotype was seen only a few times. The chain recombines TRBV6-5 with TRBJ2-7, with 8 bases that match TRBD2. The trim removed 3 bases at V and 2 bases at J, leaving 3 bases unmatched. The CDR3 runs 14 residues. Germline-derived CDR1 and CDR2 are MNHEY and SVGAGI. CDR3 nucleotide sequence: TGTGCCAGCAGTTATACTAGCGGAACCTACGAGCAGTACTTC. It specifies CASSYTSGTYEQYF.

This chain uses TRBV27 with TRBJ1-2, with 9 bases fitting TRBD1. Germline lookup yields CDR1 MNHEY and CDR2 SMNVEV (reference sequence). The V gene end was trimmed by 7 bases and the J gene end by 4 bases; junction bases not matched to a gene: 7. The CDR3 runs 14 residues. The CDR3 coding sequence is TGTGCCAGCACCCCAGGGACAGGGACCTATGGCTACACCTTC. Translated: CASTPGTGTYGYTF.

DNA of the CDR3: TGTGCCAGCAGCCTCAACTACGCAGATACGCAGTATTTT. Its protein is CASSLNYADTQYF. This chain connects TRBV7-9 to TRBJ2-3, with D unclear. Trimming cost V 5 bases and J 4 bases, with 10 bases left between them. In germline, CDR1 is SEHNR, CDR2 FQNEAQ (reference sequence). The CDR3 is made up of 13 amino acids. Looking up the rest from reference TRBV7-9 and TRBJ2-3 gives the full variable domain: DTGVSQNPRHKITKRGQNVTFRCDPISEHNRLYWYRQTLGQGPEFLTYFQNEAQLEKSRLLSDRFSAERPKGSFSTLEIQRTEQGDSAMYLCASSLNYADTQYFGPGTRLTVL.

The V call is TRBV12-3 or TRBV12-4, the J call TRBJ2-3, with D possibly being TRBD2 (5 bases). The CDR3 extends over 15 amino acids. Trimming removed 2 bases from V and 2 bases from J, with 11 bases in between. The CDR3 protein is CASSLSGWDTDTQYF. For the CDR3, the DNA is TGTGCCAGCAGTTTATCGGGATGGGACACAGATACGCAGTATTTT.

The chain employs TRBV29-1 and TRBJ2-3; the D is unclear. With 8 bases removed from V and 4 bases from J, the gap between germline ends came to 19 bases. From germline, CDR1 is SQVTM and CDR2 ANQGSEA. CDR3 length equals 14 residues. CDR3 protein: CSLGRQVRPDTQYF. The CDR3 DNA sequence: TGCAGCCTTGGCCGGCAGGTGAGACCAGATACGCAGTATTTT.

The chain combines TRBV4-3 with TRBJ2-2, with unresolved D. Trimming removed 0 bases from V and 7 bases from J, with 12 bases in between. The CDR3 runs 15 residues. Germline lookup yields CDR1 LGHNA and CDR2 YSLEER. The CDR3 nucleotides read TGCGCCAGCAGCCAAGAAGAGCGCCACGTCGGGGAGCTGTTTTTT. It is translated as CASSQEERHVGELFF.

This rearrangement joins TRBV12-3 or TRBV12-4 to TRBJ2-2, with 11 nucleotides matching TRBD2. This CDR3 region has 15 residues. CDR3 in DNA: TGTGCTAGTGGCCCGGGACTAGCGGACACCGGGGAGCTGTTTTTT. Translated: CASGPGLADTGELFF.

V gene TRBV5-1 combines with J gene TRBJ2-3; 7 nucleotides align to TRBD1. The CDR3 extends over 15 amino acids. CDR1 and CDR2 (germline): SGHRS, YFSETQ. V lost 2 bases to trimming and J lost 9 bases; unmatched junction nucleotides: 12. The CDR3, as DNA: TGCGCCAGCAGCTTAAGACAGGGCCCGGGGTGGACGCAGTATTTT. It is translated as CASSLRQGPGWTQYF.

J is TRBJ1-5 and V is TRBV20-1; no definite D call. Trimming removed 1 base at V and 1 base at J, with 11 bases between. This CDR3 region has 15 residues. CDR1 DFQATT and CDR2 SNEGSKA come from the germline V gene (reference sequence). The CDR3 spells CSARASPESNQPQHF. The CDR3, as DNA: TGCAGTGCTAGAGCTTCACCTGAGAGCAATCAGCCCCAGCATTTT.

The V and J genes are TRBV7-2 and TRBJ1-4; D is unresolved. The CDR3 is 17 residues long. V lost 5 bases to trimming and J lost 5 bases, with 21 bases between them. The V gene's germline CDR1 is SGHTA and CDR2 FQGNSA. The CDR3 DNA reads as TGTGCCAGCAGCCAAGAAGCGACTCCTGGGGTGAATGAAAAACTGTTTTTT. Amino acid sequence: CASSQEATPGVNEKLFF. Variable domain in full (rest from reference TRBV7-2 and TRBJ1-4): GAGVSQSPSNKVTEKGKDVELRCDPISGHTALYWYRQSLGQGLEFLIYFQGNSAPDKSGLPSDRFSAERTGGSVSTLTIQRTQQEDSAVYLCASSQEATPGVNEKLFFGSGTQLSVL.

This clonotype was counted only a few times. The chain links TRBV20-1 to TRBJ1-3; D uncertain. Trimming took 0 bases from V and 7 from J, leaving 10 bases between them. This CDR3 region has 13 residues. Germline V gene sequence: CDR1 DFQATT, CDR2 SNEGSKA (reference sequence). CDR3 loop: CSARDMVWNTIYF. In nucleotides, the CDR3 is TGCAGTGCTAGAGATATGGTATGGAACACCATATATTTT.

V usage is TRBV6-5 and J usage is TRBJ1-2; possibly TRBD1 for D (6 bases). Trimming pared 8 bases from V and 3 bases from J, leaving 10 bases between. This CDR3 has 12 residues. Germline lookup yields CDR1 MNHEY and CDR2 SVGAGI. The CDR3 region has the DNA TGTGCCAGCTCGAGGGGGGACTATGGCTACACCTTC. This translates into CASSRGDYGYTF.

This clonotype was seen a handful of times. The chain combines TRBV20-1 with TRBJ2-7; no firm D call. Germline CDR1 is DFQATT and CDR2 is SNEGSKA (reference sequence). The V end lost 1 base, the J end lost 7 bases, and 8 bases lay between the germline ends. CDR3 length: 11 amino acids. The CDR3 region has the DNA TGCAGTGCTAGAGCCCGGGCGGAGCAGTACTTC. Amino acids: CSARARAEQYF.